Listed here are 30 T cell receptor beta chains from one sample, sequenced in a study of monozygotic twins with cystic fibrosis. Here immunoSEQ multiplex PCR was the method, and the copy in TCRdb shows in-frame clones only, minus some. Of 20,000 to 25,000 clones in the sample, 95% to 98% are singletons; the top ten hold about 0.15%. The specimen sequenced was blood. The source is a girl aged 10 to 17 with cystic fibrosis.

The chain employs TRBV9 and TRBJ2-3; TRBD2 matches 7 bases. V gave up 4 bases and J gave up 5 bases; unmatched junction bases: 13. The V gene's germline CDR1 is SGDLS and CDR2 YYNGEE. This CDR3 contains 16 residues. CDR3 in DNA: TGTGCCAGCAGCCCAGGGACTACCTCCGGAGGAGATACGCAGTATTTT. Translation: CASSPGTTSGGDTQYF. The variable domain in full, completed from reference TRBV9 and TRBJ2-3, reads DSGVTQTPKHLITATGQRVTLRCSPRSGDLSVYWYQQSLDQGLQFLIQYYNGEERAKGNILERFSAQQFPDLHSELNLSSLELGDSALYFCASSPGTTSGGDTQYFGPGTRLTVL.

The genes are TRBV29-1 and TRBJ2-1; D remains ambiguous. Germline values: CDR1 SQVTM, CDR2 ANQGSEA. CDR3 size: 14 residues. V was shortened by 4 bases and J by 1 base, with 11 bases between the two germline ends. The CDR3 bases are TGCAGCGTTGCCCTGAGGCTGTCCTACAATGAGCAGTTCTTC. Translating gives CSVALRLSYNEQFF.

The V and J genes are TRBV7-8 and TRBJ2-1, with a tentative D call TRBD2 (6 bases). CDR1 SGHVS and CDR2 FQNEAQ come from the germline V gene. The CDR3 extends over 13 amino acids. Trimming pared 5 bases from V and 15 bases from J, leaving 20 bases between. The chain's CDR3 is CASSPSDYGSRFF. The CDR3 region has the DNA TGTGCCAGCAGCCCTAGCGATTACGGGAGTCGGTTCTTC.

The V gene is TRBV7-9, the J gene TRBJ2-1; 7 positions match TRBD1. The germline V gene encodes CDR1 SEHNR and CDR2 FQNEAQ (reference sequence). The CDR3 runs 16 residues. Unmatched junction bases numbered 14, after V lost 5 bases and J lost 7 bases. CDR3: CASSLLGEGAWNEQFF. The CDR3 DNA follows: TGTGCCAGCAGCCTTCTAGGCGAGGGGGCTTGGAATGAGCAGTTCTTC.

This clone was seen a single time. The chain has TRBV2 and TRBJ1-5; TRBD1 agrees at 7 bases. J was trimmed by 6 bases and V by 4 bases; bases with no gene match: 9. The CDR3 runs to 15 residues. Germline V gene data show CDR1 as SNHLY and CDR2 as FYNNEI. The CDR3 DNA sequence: TGTGCCAGCAGTGCCCAGGGGGTATGGACTCAGCCCCAGCATTTT. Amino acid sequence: CASSAQGVWTQPQHF.

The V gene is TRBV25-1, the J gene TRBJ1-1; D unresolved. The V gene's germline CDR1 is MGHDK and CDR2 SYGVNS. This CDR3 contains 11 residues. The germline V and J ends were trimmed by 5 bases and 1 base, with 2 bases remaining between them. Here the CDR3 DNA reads TGTGCCAGCAGTCAGAACACTGAAGCTTTCTTT. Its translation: CASSQNTEAFF.

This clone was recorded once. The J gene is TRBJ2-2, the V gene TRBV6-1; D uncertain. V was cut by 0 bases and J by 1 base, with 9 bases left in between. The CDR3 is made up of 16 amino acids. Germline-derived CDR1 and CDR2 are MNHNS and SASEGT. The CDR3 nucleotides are TGTGCCAGCAGTGAAGCGCGTCGGTTGAACACCGGGGAGCTGTTTTTT. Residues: CASSEARRLNTGELFF.

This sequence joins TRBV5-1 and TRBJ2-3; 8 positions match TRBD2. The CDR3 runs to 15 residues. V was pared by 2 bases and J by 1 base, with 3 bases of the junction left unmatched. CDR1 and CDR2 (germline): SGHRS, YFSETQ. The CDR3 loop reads CASSLAGAGTDTQYF. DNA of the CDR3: TGCGCCAGCAGCTTAGCGGGAGCTGGCACAGATACGCAGTATTTT. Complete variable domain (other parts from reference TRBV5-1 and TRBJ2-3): KAGVTQTPRYLIKTRGQQVTLSCSPISGHRSVSWYQQTPGQGLQFLFEYFSETQRNKGNFPGRFSGRQFSNSRSEMNVSTLELGDSALYLCASSLAGAGTDTQYFGPGTRLTVL.

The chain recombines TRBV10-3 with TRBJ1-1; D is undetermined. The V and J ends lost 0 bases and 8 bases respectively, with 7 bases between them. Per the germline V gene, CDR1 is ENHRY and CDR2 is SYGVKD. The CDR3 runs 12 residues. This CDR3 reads CAISESETEAFF. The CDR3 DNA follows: TGTGCCATCAGTGAGTCGGAAACAGAAGCTTTCTTT.

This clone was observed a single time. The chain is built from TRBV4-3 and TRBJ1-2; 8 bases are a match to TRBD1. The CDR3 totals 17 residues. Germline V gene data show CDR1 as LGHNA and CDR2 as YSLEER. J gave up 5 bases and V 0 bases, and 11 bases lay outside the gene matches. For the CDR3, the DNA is TGCGCCAGCAGCCAAGAAGTGGGCCATGACAGGGGATATGGCTACACCTTC. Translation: CASSQEVGHDRGYGYTF.

The CDR3 protein is CAWSEVRGTGELFF. As DNA, the CDR3 is TGTGCCTGGAGTGAGGTGAGGGGCACCGGGGAGCTGTTTTTT. The chain recombines TRBV30 with TRBJ2-2; D tentatively fits TRBD1 or TRBD2 (5 bases each). CDR1 is GTSNPN, CDR2 SVGIG, per germline (reference sequence). This CDR3 has 14 amino acids. Trimming stripped 1 base from V and 4 bases from J, with 10 bases between.

The CDR3 DNA is TGTGCCAGCAGCGACCCCGGCTCCCTGTGGGGGACGAACACCGGGGAGCTGTTTTTT. Protein product: CASSDPGSLWGTNTGELFF. This rearrangement joins TRBV9 to TRBJ2-2, with D possibly called TRBD1 or TRBD2 (5 bases each). This CDR3 comprises 19 residues. Germline CDR1 SGDLS, CDR2 YYNGEE. V shed 3 bases and J shed 0 bases, with 21 bases lying between them.

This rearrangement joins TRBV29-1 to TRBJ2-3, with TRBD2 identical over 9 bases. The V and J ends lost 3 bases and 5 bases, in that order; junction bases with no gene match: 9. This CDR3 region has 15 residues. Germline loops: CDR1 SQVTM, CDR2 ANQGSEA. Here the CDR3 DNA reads TGCAGCGTTGATAGACTAGCGGACAGGATAGATACGCAGTATTTT. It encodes CSVDRLADRIDTQYF.

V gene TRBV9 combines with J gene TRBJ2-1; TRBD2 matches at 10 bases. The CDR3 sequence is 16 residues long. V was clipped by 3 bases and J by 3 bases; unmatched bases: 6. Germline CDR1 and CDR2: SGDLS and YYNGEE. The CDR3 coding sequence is TGTGCCAGCAGCGCCAGCGGACTAGCGGTCTACAATGAGCAGTTCTTC. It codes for CASSASGLAVYNEQFF.

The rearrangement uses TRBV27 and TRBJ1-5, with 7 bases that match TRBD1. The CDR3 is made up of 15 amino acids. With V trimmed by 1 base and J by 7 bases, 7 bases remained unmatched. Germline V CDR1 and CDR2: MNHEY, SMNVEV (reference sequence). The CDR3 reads CASSLYRTGAQPQHF. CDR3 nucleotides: TGTGCCAGCAGTTTATACCGAACAGGGGCCCAGCCCCAGCATTTT.

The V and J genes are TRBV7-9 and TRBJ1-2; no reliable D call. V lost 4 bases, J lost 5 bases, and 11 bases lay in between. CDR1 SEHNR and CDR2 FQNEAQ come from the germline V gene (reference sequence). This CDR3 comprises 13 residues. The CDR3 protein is CASSSRSPYGYTF. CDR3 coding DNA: TGTGCCAGCAGCTCCCGGAGTCCTTATGGCTACACCTTC.

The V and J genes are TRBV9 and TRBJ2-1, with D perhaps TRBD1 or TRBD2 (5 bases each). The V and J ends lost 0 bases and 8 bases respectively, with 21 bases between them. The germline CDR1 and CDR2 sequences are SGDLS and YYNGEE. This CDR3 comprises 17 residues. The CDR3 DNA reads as TGTGCCAGCAGCGTAGAGGGACGCCCCGTTAATAACGATGAGCAGTTCTTC. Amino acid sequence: CASSVEGRPVNNDEQFF.

CDR3 region: CASSLGTGPHSGANVLTF. The CDR3 bases are TGTGCCAGCAGCTTGGGGACAGGGCCCCACTCTGGGGCCAACGTCCTGACTTTC. The J gene is TRBJ2-6, the V gene TRBV7-9; TRBD1 matches 9 bases. The germline CDR1 and CDR2 sequences are SEHNR and FQNEAQ (reference sequence). The CDR3 runs 18 residues. The V gene end was trimmed by 3 bases and the J gene end by 0 bases; junction bases not matched to a gene: 6.

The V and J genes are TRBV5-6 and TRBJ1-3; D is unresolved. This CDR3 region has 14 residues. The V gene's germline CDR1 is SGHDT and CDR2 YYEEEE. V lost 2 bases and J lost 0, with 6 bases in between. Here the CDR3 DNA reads TGTGCCAGCAGCTTCCCCATCTCTGGAAACACCATATATTTT. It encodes CASSFPISGNTIYF.

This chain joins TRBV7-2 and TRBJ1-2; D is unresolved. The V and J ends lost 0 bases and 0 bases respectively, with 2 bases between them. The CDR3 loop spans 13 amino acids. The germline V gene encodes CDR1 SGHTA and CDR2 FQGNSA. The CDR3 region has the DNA TGTGCCAGCAGCTTAGCGACTAACTATGGCTACACCTTC. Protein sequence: CASSLATNYGYTF.

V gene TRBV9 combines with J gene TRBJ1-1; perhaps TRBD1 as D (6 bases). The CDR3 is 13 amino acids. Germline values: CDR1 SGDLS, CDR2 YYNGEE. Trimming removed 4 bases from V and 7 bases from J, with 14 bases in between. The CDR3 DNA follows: TGTGCCAGCAGCACTCCCCCGGACAGTGAAGCTTTCTTT. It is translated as CASSTPPDSEAFF. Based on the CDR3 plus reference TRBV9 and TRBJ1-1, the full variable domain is DSGVTQTPKHLITATGQRVTLRCSPRSGDLSVYWYQQSLDQGLQFLIQYYNGEERAKGNILERFSAQQFPDLHSELNLSSLELGDSALYFCASSTPPDSEAFFGQGTRLTVV.

Here the CDR3 reads CSVGSLLGPTEAFF. In DNA, the CDR3 is TGCAGCGTTGGTTCCCTCCTTGGCCCCACTGAAGCTTTCTTT. The chain has TRBV29-1 and TRBJ1-1; D gene uncertain. The CDR3 contains 14 residues. In germline, CDR1 is SQVTM, CDR2 ANQGSEA. Trimming took off 4 bases at V and 4 bases at J, with 16 bases between the two ends.

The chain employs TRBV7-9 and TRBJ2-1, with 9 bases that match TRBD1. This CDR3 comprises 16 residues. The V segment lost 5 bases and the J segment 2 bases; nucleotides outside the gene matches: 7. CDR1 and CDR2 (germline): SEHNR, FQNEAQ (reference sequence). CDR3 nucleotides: TGTGCCAGCAGCGGGGACAGGGAGAGGGCCTACAATGAGCAGTTCTTC. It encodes CASSGDRERAYNEQFF.

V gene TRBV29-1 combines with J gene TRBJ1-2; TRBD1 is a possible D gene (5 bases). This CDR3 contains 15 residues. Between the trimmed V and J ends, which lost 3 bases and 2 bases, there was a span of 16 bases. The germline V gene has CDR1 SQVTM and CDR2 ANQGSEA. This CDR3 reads CSVESAGNTNYGYTF. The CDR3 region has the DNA TGCAGCGTTGAGAGTGCAGGGAACACGAACTATGGCTACACCTTC.

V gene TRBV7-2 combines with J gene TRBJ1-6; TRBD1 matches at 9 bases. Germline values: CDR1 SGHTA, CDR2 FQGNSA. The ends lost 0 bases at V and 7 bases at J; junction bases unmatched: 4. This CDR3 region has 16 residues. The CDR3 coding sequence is TGTGCCAGCAGCTTAGCGGGGACAGGGATAAATTCACCCCTCCACTTT. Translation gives CASSLAGTGINSPLHF. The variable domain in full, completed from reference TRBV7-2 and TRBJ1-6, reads GAGVSQSPSNKVTEKGKDVELRCDPISGHTALYWYRQSLGQGLEFLIYFQGNSAPDKSGLPSDRFSAERTGGSVSTLTIQRTQQEDSAVYLCASSLAGTGINSPLHFGNGTRLTVT.

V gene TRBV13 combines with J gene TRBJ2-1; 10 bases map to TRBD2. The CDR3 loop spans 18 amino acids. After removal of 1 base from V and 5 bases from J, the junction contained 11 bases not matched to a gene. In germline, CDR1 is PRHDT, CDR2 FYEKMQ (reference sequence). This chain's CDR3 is CASSLDPLVAGGHNEQFF. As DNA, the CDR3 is TGTGCCAGCAGCTTAGATCCCTTGGTAGCGGGAGGACACAATGAGCAGTTCTTC.

CDR3 bases: TGTGCCAGAAGCATCCGGGAACCGGTTAGTGGAAACACCATATATTTT. It translates to CARSIREPVSGNTIYF. This chain joins TRBV5-3 and TRBJ1-3; D not certain. TRBV5-3 is noted as an ORF with a role that remains uncertain. V lost 4 bases and J 3 bases, leaving 17 bases between the germline ends. The CDR3 totals 16 residues.

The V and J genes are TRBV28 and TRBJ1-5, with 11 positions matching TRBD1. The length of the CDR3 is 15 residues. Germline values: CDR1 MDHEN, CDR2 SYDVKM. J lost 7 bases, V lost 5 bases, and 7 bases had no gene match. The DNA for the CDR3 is TGTGCCAGCAGTGCCCGGACAGGGGGCATACAGCCCCAGCATTTT. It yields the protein CASSARTGGIQPQHF.

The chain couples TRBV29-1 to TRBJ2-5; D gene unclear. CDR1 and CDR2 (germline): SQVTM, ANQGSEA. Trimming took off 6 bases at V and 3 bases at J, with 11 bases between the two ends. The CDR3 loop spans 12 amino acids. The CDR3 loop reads CSVMTGEETQYF. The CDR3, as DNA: TGCAGCGTGATGACTGGAGAAGAGACCCAGTACTTC.

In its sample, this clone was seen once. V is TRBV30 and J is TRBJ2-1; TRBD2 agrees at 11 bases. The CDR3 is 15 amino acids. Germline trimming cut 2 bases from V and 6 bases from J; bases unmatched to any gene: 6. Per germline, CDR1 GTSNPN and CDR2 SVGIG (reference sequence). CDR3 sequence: CAWSMLAGGSNEQFF. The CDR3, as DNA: TGTGCCTGGAGTATGTTAGCGGGAGGGAGCAATGAGCAGTTCTTC.